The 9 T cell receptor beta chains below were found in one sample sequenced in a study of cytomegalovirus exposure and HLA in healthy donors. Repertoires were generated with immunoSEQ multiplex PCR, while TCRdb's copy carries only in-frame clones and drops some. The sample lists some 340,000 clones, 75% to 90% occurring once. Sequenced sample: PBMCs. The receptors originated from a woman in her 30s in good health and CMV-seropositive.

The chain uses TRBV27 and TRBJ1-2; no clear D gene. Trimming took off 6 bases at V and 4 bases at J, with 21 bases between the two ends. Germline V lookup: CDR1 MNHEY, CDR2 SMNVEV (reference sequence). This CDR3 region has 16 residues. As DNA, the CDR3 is TGTGCCAGCAGCCCAACCCTAGGAGGGCTTTTCTATGGCTACACCTTC. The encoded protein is CASSPTLGGLFYGYTF.

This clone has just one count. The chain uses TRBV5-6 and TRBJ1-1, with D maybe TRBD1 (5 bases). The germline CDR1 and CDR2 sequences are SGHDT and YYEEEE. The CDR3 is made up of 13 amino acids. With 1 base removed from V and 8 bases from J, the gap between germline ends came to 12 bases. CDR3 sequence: CASSLPGLGEAFF. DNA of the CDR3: TGTGCCAGCAGCTTGCCAGGGTTAGGGGAAGCTTTCTTT. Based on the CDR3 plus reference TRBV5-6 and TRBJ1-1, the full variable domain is DAGVTQSPTHLIKTRGQQVTLRCSPKSGHDTVSWYQQALGQGPQFIFQYYEEEERQRGNFPDRFSGHQFPNYSSELNVNALLLGDSALYLCASSLPGLGEAFFGQGTRLTVV.

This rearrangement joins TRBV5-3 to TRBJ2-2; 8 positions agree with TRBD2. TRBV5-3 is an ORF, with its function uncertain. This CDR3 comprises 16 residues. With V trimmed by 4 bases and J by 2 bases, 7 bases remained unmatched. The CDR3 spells CARSRIGRANTGELFF. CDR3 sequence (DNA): TGTGCCAGAAGCCGGATCGGGAGGGCAAACACCGGGGAGCTGTTTTTT.

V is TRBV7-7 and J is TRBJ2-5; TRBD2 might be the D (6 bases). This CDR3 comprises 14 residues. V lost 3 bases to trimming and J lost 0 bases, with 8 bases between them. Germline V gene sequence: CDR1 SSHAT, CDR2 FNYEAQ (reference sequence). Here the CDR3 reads CASSFGGNQETQYF. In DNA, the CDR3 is TGTGCCAGCAGCTTTGGGGGGAACCAAGAGACCCAGTACTTC. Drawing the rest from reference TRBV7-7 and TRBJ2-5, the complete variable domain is GAGVSQSPRYKVTKRGQDVTLRCDPISSHATLYWYQQALGQGPEFLTYFNYEAQPDKSGLPSDRFSAERPEGSISTLTIQRTEQRDSAMYRCASSFGGNQETQYFGPGTRLLVL.

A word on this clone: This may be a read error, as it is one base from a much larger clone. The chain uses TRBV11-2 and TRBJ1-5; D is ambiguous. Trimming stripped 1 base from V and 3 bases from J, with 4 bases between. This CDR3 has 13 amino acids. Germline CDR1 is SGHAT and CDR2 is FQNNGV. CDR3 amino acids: CASSLGDNQPQHF. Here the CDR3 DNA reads TGTGCCAGCAGCTTAGGGGACAATCAGCCCCAGCATTTT.

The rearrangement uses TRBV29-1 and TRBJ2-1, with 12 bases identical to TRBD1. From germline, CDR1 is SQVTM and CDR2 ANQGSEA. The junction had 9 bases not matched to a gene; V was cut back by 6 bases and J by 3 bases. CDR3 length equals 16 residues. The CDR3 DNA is TGCAGCGTCCAAGGGACAGGGGGCGGATTCTACAATGAGCAGTTCTTC. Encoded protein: CSVQGTGGGFYNEQFF.

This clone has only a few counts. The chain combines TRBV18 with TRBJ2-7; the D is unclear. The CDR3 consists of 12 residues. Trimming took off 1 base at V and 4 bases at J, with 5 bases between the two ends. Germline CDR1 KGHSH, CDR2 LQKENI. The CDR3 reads CASSPLNYEQYF. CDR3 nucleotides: TGTGCCAGCTCACCACTGAATTACGAGCAGTACTTC.

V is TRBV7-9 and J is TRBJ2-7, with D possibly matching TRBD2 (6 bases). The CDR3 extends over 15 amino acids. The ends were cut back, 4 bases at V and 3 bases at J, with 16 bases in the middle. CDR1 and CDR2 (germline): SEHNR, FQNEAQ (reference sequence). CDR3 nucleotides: TGTGCCAGCAGCTCCGTGGGACGGGGGATCTACGAGCAGTACTTC. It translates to CASSSVGRGIYEQYF.

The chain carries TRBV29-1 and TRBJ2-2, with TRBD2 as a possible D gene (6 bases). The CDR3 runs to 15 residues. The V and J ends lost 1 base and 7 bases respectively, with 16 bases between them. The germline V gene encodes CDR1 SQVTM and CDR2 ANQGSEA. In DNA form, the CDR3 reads TGCAGCGTTGAAGGTCGGCGGGGTTCATACGGGGAGCTGTTTTTT. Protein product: CSVEGRRGSYGELFF.